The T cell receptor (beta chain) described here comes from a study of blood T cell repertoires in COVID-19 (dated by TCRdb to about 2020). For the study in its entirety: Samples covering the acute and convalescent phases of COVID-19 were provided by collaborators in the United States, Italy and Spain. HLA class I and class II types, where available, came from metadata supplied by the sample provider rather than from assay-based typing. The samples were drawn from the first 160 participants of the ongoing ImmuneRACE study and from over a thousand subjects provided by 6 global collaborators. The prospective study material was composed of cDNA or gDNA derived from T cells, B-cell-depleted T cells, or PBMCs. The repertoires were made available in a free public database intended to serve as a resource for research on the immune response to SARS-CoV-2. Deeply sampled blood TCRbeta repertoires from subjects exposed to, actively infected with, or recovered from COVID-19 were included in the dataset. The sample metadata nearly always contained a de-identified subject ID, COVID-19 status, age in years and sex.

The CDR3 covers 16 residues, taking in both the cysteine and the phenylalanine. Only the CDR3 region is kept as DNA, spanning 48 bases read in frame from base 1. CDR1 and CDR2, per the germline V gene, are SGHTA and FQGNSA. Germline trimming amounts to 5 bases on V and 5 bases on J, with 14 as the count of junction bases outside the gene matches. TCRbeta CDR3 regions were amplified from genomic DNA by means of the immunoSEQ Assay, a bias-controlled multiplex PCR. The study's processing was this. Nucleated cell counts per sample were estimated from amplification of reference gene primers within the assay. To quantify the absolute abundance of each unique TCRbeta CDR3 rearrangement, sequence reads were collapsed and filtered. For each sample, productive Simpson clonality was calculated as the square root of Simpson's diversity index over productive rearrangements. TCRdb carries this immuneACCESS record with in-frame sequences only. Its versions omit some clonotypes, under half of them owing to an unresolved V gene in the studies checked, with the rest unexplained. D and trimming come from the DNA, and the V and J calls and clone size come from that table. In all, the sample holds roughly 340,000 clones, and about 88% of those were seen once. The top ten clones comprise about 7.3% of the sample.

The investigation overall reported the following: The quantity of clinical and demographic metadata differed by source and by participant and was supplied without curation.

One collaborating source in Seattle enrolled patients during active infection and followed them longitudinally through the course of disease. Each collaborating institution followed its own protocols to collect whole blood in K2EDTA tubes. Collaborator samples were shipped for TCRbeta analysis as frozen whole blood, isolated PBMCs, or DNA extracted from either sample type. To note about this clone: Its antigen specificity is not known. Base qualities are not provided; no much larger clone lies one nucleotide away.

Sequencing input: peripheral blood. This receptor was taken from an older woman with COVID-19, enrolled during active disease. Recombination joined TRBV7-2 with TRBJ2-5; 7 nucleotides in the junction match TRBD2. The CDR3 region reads CASSPSRGGAGETQYF. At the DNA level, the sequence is TGTGCCAGCAGCCCCTCGAGGGGAGGGGCCGGGGAGACCCAGTACTTC.